The rows below give T cell receptor beta chains drawn from one sample of a study of technical replicates of blood from several donors. Produced via immunoSEQ multiplex PCR; TCRdb's table is partial and in-frame only. Counted here are under 85,000 clones, roughly 93% occurring once; the ten biggest clones make up 0.24%. Specimen: T cells isolated from PBMCs. These receptors were taken from a human donor in good health. CDR3s include the opening cysteine and the closing phenylalanine or tryptophan. The D gene is left open where the match is weak. The size of a clone is reported for some rows only, either as once, few or many, or as a class for expanded clones.

cdr3_nt: TGCAGCGTAAATAATCGGGGGTCCACAGATACGCAGTATTTT
cdr3_aa: CSVNNRGSTDTQYF
d_call: .
j_call: TRBJ2-3
clone_size: .
v_call: TRBV29-1

cdr3_nt: TGCAGTGCGGTAGAGTGGGAGACCCAGTACTTC
cdr3_aa: CSAVEWETQYF
d_call: .
j_call: TRBJ2-5
clone_size: .
v_call: TRBV20-1

cdr3_nt: TGCGCCAGCAGCCCCTCTGTCAGCGGAGCTAGCACAGATACGCAGTATTTT
cdr3_aa: CASSPSVSGASTDTQYF
d_call: .
j_call: TRBJ2-3
clone_size: .
v_call: TRBV5-1

cdr3_nt: TGTGCCAGCAGCCCGGACAGCATGAACACTGAAGCTTTCTTT
cdr3_aa: CASSPDSMNTEAFF
d_call: .
j_call: TRBJ1-1
clone_size: .
v_call: TRBV7-9

cdr3_nt: TGTGCCAGTAGTATGGTCGGGGGGCTACGCAATGAGCAGTTCTTC
cdr3_aa: CASSMVGGLRNEQFF
d_call: .
j_call: TRBJ2-1
clone_size: .
v_call: TRBV19

cdr3_nt: TGTGCCAGCAGTTACATTGTGGCGGGGGGAGAGCAGTTCTTC
cdr3_aa: CASSYIVAGGEQFF
d_call: TRBD2
j_call: TRBJ2-1
clone_size: .
v_call: TRBV6-6

cdr3_nt: TGTGCCAGCAGCGTAGACAGCGGGGGGTTCACAGATACGCAGTATTTT
cdr3_aa: CASSVDSGGFTDTQYF
d_call: TRBD2
j_call: TRBJ2-3
clone_size: .
v_call: TRBV9

cdr3_nt: TGTGCCAGCAGTTTAGGTAGGTGGGGGGAAGGACTAGCGGGCACCAGCTCCTACAATGAGCAGTTCTTC
cdr3_aa: CASSLGRWGEGLAGTSSYNEQFF
d_call: TRBD2
j_call: TRBJ2-1
clone_size: .
v_call: TRBV28

cdr3_nt: TGTGCCAGCAGCTCGCTTAGCGGGGGAACCAATGAGCAGTTCTTC
cdr3_aa: CASSSLSGGTNEQFF
d_call: TRBD2
j_call: TRBJ2-1
clone_size: .
v_call: TRBV7-2

cdr3_nt: TGCGCCAGCAGCTCCTGGACAGGGTTGAACACTGAAGCTTTCTTT
cdr3_aa: CASSSWTGLNTEAFF
d_call: TRBD1
j_call: TRBJ1-1
clone_size: once
v_call: TRBV5-1

cdr3_nt: TGTGCCTGGCGCCAACAGGGGGGCCATGAGCAGTTCTTC
cdr3_aa: CAWRQQGGHEQFF
d_call: TRBD1
j_call: TRBJ2-1
clone_size: .
v_call: TRBV30

cdr3_nt: TGTGCCAGCAGTTCAGGCCCTGGGGCCAACGTCCTGACTTTC
cdr3_aa: CASSSGPGANVLTF
d_call: .
j_call: TRBJ2-6
clone_size: .
v_call: TRBV28

cdr3_nt: TGCGCCAGCAGGCAGATGGATGGGGCGTCCTACGAGCAGTACTTC
cdr3_aa: CASRQMDGASYEQYF
d_call: .
j_call: TRBJ2-7
clone_size: .
v_call: TRBV4-1

cdr3_nt: TGTGCCTGCAATACAGGGCGCCTGTTGCATGAGCAGTTCTTC
cdr3_aa: CACNTGRLLHEQFF
d_call: .
j_call: TRBJ2-1
clone_size: .
v_call: TRBV30

cdr3_nt: TGTGCCAGCAGCCGCCGCGGGGACTCGTCCTACAATGAGCAGTTCTTC
cdr3_aa: CASSRRGDSSYNEQFF
d_call: .
j_call: TRBJ2-1
clone_size: few
v_call: TRBV11-2

cdr3_nt: TGCAGTGCTCTTCACACAGGGGGAGCTTTCTTT
cdr3_aa: CSALHTGGAFF
d_call: TRBD1
j_call: TRBJ1-1
clone_size: few
v_call: TRBV20-1

cdr3_nt: TGTGCCAGCAGTTACTCGAGGCGCTATGAAGAGACCCAGTACTTC
cdr3_aa: CASSYSRRYEETQYF
d_call: .
j_call: TRBJ2-5
clone_size: .
v_call: TRBV6-5

cdr3_nt: TGTGCCAGTAGTATAACCCGGACAGGGGGCAATGGCTACACCTTC
cdr3_aa: CASSITRTGGNGYTF
d_call: TRBD1
j_call: TRBJ1-2
clone_size: .
v_call: TRBV19

cdr3_nt: TGTGCCAGCAGTTACGTTAGCGGCCCAAGCACAGATACGCAGTATTTT
cdr3_aa: CASSYVSGPSTDTQYF
d_call: .
j_call: TRBJ2-3
clone_size: .
v_call: TRBV27

cdr3_nt: TGTGCCAGCAGTGCCCGGACAGGAGGGGACACCATATATTTT
cdr3_aa: CASSARTGGDTIYF
d_call: TRBD1
j_call: TRBJ1-3
clone_size: .
v_call: TRBV2

cdr3_nt: TGTGCCAGCCAGTCCCTTGGCCCTAGCGGTAGCTCCTACAATGAGCAGTTCTTC
cdr3_aa: CASQSLGPSGSSYNEQFF
d_call: TRBD2
j_call: TRBJ2-1
clone_size: .
v_call: TRBV7-9

cdr3_nt: TGTGCCAGCTCACTTGGGACAGTTTATAGCAATCAGCCCCAGCATTTT
cdr3_aa: CASSLGTVYSNQPQHF
d_call: TRBD1
j_call: TRBJ1-5
clone_size: .
v_call: TRBV18

cdr3_nt: TGTGCCAGCTCACCAACAGGGGCTAACTATGGCTACACCTTC
cdr3_aa: CASSPTGANYGYTF
d_call: TRBD1
j_call: TRBJ1-2
clone_size: once
v_call: TRBV18

cdr3_nt: TGTGCCAGCAGCCCACCGGGACAGGCAACCAATGAGCAGTTCTTC
cdr3_aa: CASSPPGQATNEQFF
d_call: TRBD1
j_call: TRBJ2-1
clone_size: .
v_call: TRBV11-3

cdr3_nt: TGTGCCAGCAGCTTAGCAGAGAGCCCTCTCGATGGCTACACCTTC
cdr3_aa: CASSLAESPLDGYTF
d_call: .
j_call: TRBJ1-2
clone_size: .
v_call: TRBV7-6

cdr3_nt: TGTGCCAGCAGCTTAAGACTAGCGGGGGGGCCGCGTTCAGAGACCCAGTACTTC
cdr3_aa: CASSLRLAGGPRSETQYF
d_call: TRBD2
j_call: TRBJ2-5
clone_size: once
v_call: TRBV11-2

cdr3_nt: TGCGCCAGCAGCCAAGTATCCCTAGAGACCCAGTACTTC
cdr3_aa: CASSQVSLETQYF
d_call: .
j_call: TRBJ2-5
clone_size: .
v_call: TRBV4-1

cdr3_nt: TGTGCCAGCAGTGGGCAGGTGGGCTATGGCTACACCTTC
cdr3_aa: CASSGQVGYGYTF
d_call: .
j_call: TRBJ1-2
clone_size: .
v_call: TRBV2

cdr3_nt: TGCGCCAGCAGCTTGGCCCTCCCAGGGAGGGATTCGTACACTGAAGCTTTCTTT
cdr3_aa: CASSLALPGRDSYTEAFF
d_call: .
j_call: TRBJ1-1
clone_size: .
v_call: TRBV5-1

cdr3_nt: TGTGCCAGCAGTTTATCGGGACTAGCGGGAATGTGGTACGAGCAGTACTTC
cdr3_aa: CASSLSGLAGMWYEQYF
d_call: TRBD2
j_call: TRBJ2-7
clone_size: once
v_call: TRBV27

cdr3_nt: TGTGCCAGCTCCCTAGCGGGACGCACAGATACGCAGTATTTT
cdr3_aa: CASSLAGRTDTQYF
d_call: TRBD2
j_call: TRBJ2-3
clone_size: .
v_call: TRBV2

cdr3_nt: TGTGCCAGCAGTTCCACCTACGAGCAGTACTTC
cdr3_aa: CASSSTYEQYF
d_call: .
j_call: TRBJ2-7
clone_size: .
v_call: TRBV28

cdr3_nt: TGTGCCAGCAGCGGGAGAGGCGGGACCACCAATGAAAAACTGTTTTTT
cdr3_aa: CASSGRGGTTNEKLFF
d_call: .
j_call: TRBJ1-4
clone_size: .
v_call: TRBV7-8

cdr3_nt: TGTGCCAGCGAGGTTAGCGGGACACGGGAGACCCAGTACTTC
cdr3_aa: CASEVSGTRETQYF
d_call: TRBD2
j_call: TRBJ2-5
clone_size: .
v_call: TRBV7-9

cdr3_nt: TGTGCCAGCAGCCCCCGGGGAGCGGGAGGGCCGCAGGAGCAGTACTTC
cdr3_aa: CASSPRGAGGPQEQYF
d_call: TRBD2
j_call: TRBJ2-7
clone_size: .
v_call: TRBV9

cdr3_nt: TGTGCCAGCAGCTTAGTAGCGTCTATCAGCTCCTACGAGCAGTACTTC
cdr3_aa: CASSLVASISSYEQYF
d_call: .
j_call: TRBJ2-7
clone_size: once
v_call: TRBV11-2

cdr3_nt: TGTGCCAGCAGTTTAGCCAGTTCTCAGCCCCAGCATTTT
cdr3_aa: CASSLASSQPQHF
d_call: .
j_call: TRBJ1-5
clone_size: .
v_call: TRBV27

cdr3_nt: TGTGCCAGCAGTTTAGAGGAACAGGGGGACACCGGGGAGCTGTTTTTT
cdr3_aa: CASSLEEQGDTGELFF
d_call: TRBD1
j_call: TRBJ2-2
clone_size: .
v_call: TRBV27

cdr3_nt: TGTGCCAGCAGCCCCGGGACAGGAATCTATCAGCCCCAGCATTTT
cdr3_aa: CASSPGTGIYQPQHF
d_call: TRBD1
j_call: TRBJ1-5
clone_size: once
v_call: TRBV6-5

cdr3_nt: TGTGCCAGCAGCACTACGTCGGCGGGGACAGGGAAGGAAAAACTGTTTTTT
cdr3_aa: CASSTTSAGTGKEKLFF
d_call: TRBD1
j_call: TRBJ1-4
clone_size: .
v_call: TRBV5-6

cdr3_nt: TGTGCCAGCAGCTGGGAGGGAGGGGGTTACACAGATACGCAGTATTTT
cdr3_aa: CASSWEGGGYTDTQYF
d_call: .
j_call: TRBJ2-3
clone_size: .
v_call: TRBV5-4

cdr3_nt: TGTGCCAGCAGCCACCTGACTAGCGGGGTCACAGATACGCAGTATTTT
cdr3_aa: CASSHLTSGVTDTQYF
d_call: TRBD2
j_call: TRBJ2-3
clone_size: .
v_call: TRBV7-8

cdr3_nt: TGTGCCAGTAGTGGGGACTCTCAACTCTCCCCCCTCCACTTT
cdr3_aa: CASSGDSQLSPLHF
d_call: .
j_call: TRBJ1-6
clone_size: .
v_call: TRBV19

cdr3_nt: TGTGCCAGCAGTTTGGGGCTGGGAATAGGAAACACCATATATTTT
cdr3_aa: CASSLGLGIGNTIYF
d_call: .
j_call: TRBJ1-3
clone_size: .
v_call: TRBV28

cdr3_nt: TGTGCCAGCAGTACGGGACTCCCACCCTATGGCTACACCTTC
cdr3_aa: CASSTGLPPYGYTF
d_call: .
j_call: TRBJ1-2
clone_size: .
v_call: TRBV28

cdr3_nt: TGTGCCAGCAGTTCTTTGGCAGGGAGCAATCAGCCCCAGCATTTT
cdr3_aa: CASSSLAGSNQPQHF
d_call: .
j_call: TRBJ1-5
clone_size: .
v_call: TRBV25-1

cdr3_nt: TGTGCCAGCAGTGAAACTAGCGGGGGAGATACGCAGTATTTT
cdr3_aa: CASSETSGGDTQYF
d_call: TRBD2
j_call: TRBJ2-3
clone_size: .
v_call: TRBV2

cdr3_nt: TGCGCCAGCAGTCTAGTTTGGCCTCAAGAGACCCAGTACTTC
cdr3_aa: CASSLVWPQETQYF
d_call: .
j_call: TRBJ2-5
clone_size: .
v_call: TRBV5-1

cdr3_nt: TGCAGCGCTTTGCCGGGAGAAGAACCTAACTATGGCTACACCTTC
cdr3_aa: CSALPGEEPNYGYTF
d_call: .
j_call: TRBJ1-2
clone_size: once
v_call: TRBV29-1

cdr3_nt: TGTGCCAGCAGTGGCACATCTAGCTACGAGCAGTACTTC
cdr3_aa: CASSGTSSYEQYF
d_call: .
j_call: TRBJ2-7
clone_size: .
v_call: TRBV6-5

cdr3_nt: TGTGCCAGCAGCTTGCAGGGGGACCGTGAAAAACTGTTTTTT
cdr3_aa: CASSLQGDREKLFF
d_call: TRBD1
j_call: TRBJ1-4
clone_size: once
v_call: TRBV7-9

cdr3_nt: TGTGCCAGCAGTGAATCGTACGAGCAGTACTTC
cdr3_aa: CASSESYEQYF
d_call: .
j_call: TRBJ2-7
clone_size: .
v_call: TRBV25-1

cdr3_nt: TGTGCCAGCAGTTACCGGACTGCCGTACAGCCCCAGCATTTT
cdr3_aa: CASSYRTAVQPQHF
d_call: .
j_call: TRBJ1-5
clone_size: .
v_call: TRBV6-6

cdr3_nt: TGTGCCAGCAGCTTGTATACCGAGGAGCAGTACTTC
cdr3_aa: CASSLYTEEQYF
d_call: .
j_call: TRBJ2-7
clone_size: .
v_call: TRBV5-4